This paragraph covers one T cell receptor (beta chain) sequence. The sample is drawn from a study of blood T cell repertoires in COVID-19. Turning to the study itself: Acute and convalescent COVID-19 specimens originated in the United States, Italy and Spain.

Assay used: immunoSEQ multiplex PCR; TCRdb lists only in-frame clones, some missing. This table has roughly 30,000 clones, 90% to 95% appearing once. V was trimmed by 0 bases and J by 1 base, leaving 17 bases between them. The V gene's germline CDR1 is SGDLS and CDR2 YYNGEE. CDR3 length equals 19 residues. The chain combines TRBV9 with TRBJ2-6; tentative D call: TRBD1 (6 bases). This sequence was found in a man in his 60s with acute or convalescent COVID-19. The specimen was peripheral blood. CDR3 in amino acids: CASSVGIQGSLSGANVLTF. The DNA of the CDR3 is TGTGCCAGCAGCGTAGGGATACAGGGCTCCCTGTCTGGGGCCAACGTCCTGACTTTC. The full variable domain, completed using reference TRBV9 and TRBJ2-6, is DSGVTQTPKHLITATGQRVTLRCSPRSGDLSVYWYQQSLDQGLQFLIQYYNGEERAKGNILERFSAQQFPDLHSELNLSSLELGDSALYFCASSVGIQGSLSGANVLTFGAGSRLTVL.